The 27 T cell receptor beta chains reported below all come from one sample, sequenced in a study of shared clonotypes between healthy human individuals. Assay: immunoSEQ multiplex PCR; the TCRdb copy retains only in-frame clones and omits some. The table shows more than 1,200,000 clones, with 97% to 99% occurring only once. What was sequenced was naive CD4+ T cells sorted from blood. Subset: CD45RA+ positively selected. The receptor set was obtained from a young man in good health.

The CDR3 region has the DNA TGTGCCAGCAAAGTCGGACAGGGGTACGAGCAGTACTTC. Translated: CASKVGQGYEQYF. This rearrangement joins TRBV6-5 to TRBJ2-7; 9 bases align to TRBD1. In germline, CDR1 is MNHEY, CDR2 SVGAGI. There are 13 residues in the CDR3. The J segment lost 4 bases and the V segment lost 7 bases, leaving 5 bases of the junction unmatched.

V is TRBV27 and J is TRBJ1-4; D possibly corresponds to TRBD1 (5 bases). This CDR3 is 17 amino acids long. Germline V CDR1 and CDR2: MNHEY, SMNVEV (reference sequence). V was clipped by 2 bases and J by 6 bases, with 19 bases between them. The CDR3 DNA is TGTGCCAGCAGTTTAATTGGTCTCGCCGGGGGAGATGAAAAACTGTTTTTT. Its translation: CASSLIGLAGGDEKLFF.

The rearrangement uses TRBV10-3 and TRBJ2-2; D is possibly TRBD2 (6 bases). Germline V gene sequence: CDR1 ENHRY, CDR2 SYGVKD. This CDR3 has 14 residues. The V end was cut by 5 bases, the J end by 1 base, with 8 bases between. CDR3 sequence reads: CAISNGRNTGELFF. The CDR3 nucleotides read TGTGCCATCAGTAACGGGAGGAACACCGGGGAGCTGTTTTTT.

Points on this clone: Other DNA sequences in the sample encode the same CDR3. V usage is TRBV9 and J usage is TRBJ2-7; no clear D gene. V was cut by 2 bases and J by 2 bases, with 11 bases left in between. This CDR3 is built from 14 residues. Germline assignment: CDR1 SGDLS and CDR2 YYNGEE. As DNA, the CDR3 is TGTGCCAGCAGCGTGGCGAGCTCGCCCTACGAGCAGTACTTC. Translated, it gives CASSVASSPYEQYF.

Turning to this clone: Other DNA sequences in the same sample also yield this CDR3. V and J are TRBV18 and TRBJ1-1, with unresolved D. The germline V and J ends were trimmed by 3 bases and 1 base, with 6 bases remaining between them. Germline CDR1 KGHSH, CDR2 LQKENI. The CDR3 is made up of 13 amino acids. CDR3 protein: CASSPLENTEAFF. In DNA form, the CDR3 reads TGTGCCAGCTCACCGTTAGAGAACACTGAAGCTTTCTTT.

The chain employs TRBV6-6 and TRBJ1-5; unclear D gene. Germline loops: CDR1 MNHNY, CDR2 SVGAGI (reference sequence). The V end was cut by 6 bases, the J end by 3 bases, with 9 bases between. The length of the CDR3 is 13 residues. The CDR3 loop reads CASRQKPNQPQHF. The CDR3 coding sequence is TGTGCCAGCAGACAGAAACCCAATCAGCCCCAGCATTTT.

The V gene is TRBV5-4, the J gene TRBJ1-3; possible D gene TRBD1, 5 bases. V gave up 3 bases and J gave up 4 bases, with 14 bases separating them. This CDR3 is built from 15 residues. From germline, CDR1 is SGHNT and CDR2 YYREEE (reference sequence). The DNA for the CDR3 is TGTGCCAGCAGCTCGATGGGACCGGGAGGAAACACCATATATTTT. This encodes CASSSMGPGGNTIYF. Using reference TRBV5-4 and TRBJ1-3 for the parts outside the CDR3, the full variable domain is ETGVTQSPTHLIKTRGQQVTLRCSSQSGHNTVSWYQQALGQGPQFIFQYYREEENGRGNFPPRFSGLQFPNYSSELNVNALELDDSALYLCASSSMGPGGNTIYFGEGSWLTVV.

This sequence joins TRBV5-1 and TRBJ2-2; D gene ambiguous. The V end lost 0 bases, the J end lost 6 bases, and 15 bases lay between the germline ends. From germline, CDR1 is SGHRS and CDR2 YFSETQ. The CDR3 is made up of 16 amino acids. The CDR3 spells CASSLGVNLTPGELFF. In nucleotides, the CDR3 is TGCGCCAGCAGCTTGGGCGTTAATCTGACCCCCGGGGAGCTGTTTTTT.

V is TRBV7-2 and J is TRBJ2-7; 10 nucleotides agree with TRBD2. Trimming at V came to 1 base and at J to 2 bases, leaving 8 bases not matched to a gene. CDR3 length: 17 amino acids. Germline lookup yields CDR1 SGHTA and CDR2 FQGNSA. CDR3 DNA sequence: TGTGCCAGCAGCTTAGTCTTTTCCGGGACTAGCGCCTACGAGCAGTACTTC. This sequence encodes CASSLVFSGTSAYEQYF. Filled out from reference TRBV7-2 and TRBJ2-7, the complete variable domain reads GAGVSQSPSNKVTEKGKDVELRCDPISGHTALYWYRQSLGQGLEFLIYFQGNSAPDKSGLPSDRFSAERTGGSVSTLTIQRTQQEDSAVYLCASSLVFSGTSAYEQYFGPGTRLTVT.

The chain employs TRBV18 and TRBJ1-3; D unresolved. Trimming took 6 bases from V and 3 from J, leaving 15 bases between them. Germline V gives CDR1 KGHSH, CDR2 LQKENI. CDR3 size: 15 residues. CDR3 nucleotide sequence: TGTGCCAGCTCCCGTTCCGCCGGGGATGGAAACACCATATATTTT. It yields the protein CASSRSAGDGNTIYF.

Comments on this clone: Other nucleotide sequences in the sample specify the same CDR3. This rearrangement joins TRBV18 to TRBJ1-5; D gene ambiguous. Germline CDR1 reads KGHSH; CDR2 reads LQKENI. This CDR3 has 13 residues. V dropped 3 bases and J dropped 0 bases, with 3 bases sitting between them. In DNA form, the CDR3 reads TGTGCCAGCTCACCTGATAGCAATCAGCCCCAGCATTTT. Its protein is CASSPDSNQPQHF. The variable domain in full, completed from reference TRBV18 and TRBJ1-5, reads NAGVMQNPRHLVRRRGQEARLRCSPMKGHSHVYWYRQLPEEGLKFMVYLQKENIIDESGMPKERFSAEFPKEGPSILRIQQVVRGDSAAYFCASSPDSNQPQHFGDGTRLSIL.

The genes are TRBV10-3 and TRBJ2-3; 14 bases fit TRBD2. J was trimmed by 10 bases and V by 4 bases; bases with no gene match: 7. CDR3 length equals 15 residues. The germline V gene encodes CDR1 ENHRY and CDR2 SYGVKD. The CDR3 spells CAISGTGTSGSSQYF. The CDR3, as DNA: TGTGCCATCAGTGGGACCGGGACTAGCGGGAGCTCGCAGTATTTT.

A word on this clone: This CDR3 is also generated by other DNA sequences in the sample. The chain links TRBV5-1 to TRBJ2-2; 9 bases are a match to TRBD2. The CDR3 is made up of 15 amino acids. Germline CDR1 reads SGHRS; CDR2 reads YFSETQ. After removal of 2 bases from V and 3 bases from J, the junction contained 2 bases not matched to a gene. The chain's CDR3 is CASSFLAGDTGELFF. CDR3 DNA: TGCGCCAGCAGCTTTTTAGCGGGAGACACCGGGGAGCTGTTTTTT.

The rearrangement joins TRBV10-3 to TRBJ2-1, with 11 bases aligning to TRBD1. Trimming took 3 bases from V and 5 from J; bases not matched to a gene: 3. Germline V CDR1 and CDR2: ENHRY, SYGVKD. The CDR3 runs to 15 residues. In nucleotides, the CDR3 is TGTGCCATCAGTGATCGGGACAGGGGGGACAATGAGCAGTTCTTC. Amino acid sequence: CAISDRDRGDNEQFF.

The chain has TRBV9 and TRBJ1-2; D is possibly TRBD1 (5 bases). This CDR3 has 18 residues. With 0 bases removed from V and 7 bases from J, the gap between germline ends came to 25 bases. CDR1 and CDR2 from the germline V gene are SGDLS and YYNGEE. The CDR3 DNA sequence: TGTGCCAGCAGCGTAGCACTATCGGGGCCAGGATCTCCGTCTGGCTACACCTTC. It encodes CASSVALSGPGSPSGYTF.

The V call is TRBV11-1, the J call TRBJ1-1; 8 bases line up with TRBD1. This CDR3 is built from 13 residues. V lost 5 bases to trimming and J lost 3 bases; unmatched junction nucleotides: 2. Germline V gives CDR1 SGHAT, CDR2 FQDESV (reference sequence). CDR3 region: CASSRRGHTEAFF. CDR3 in DNA: TGTGCCAGCAGCCGCAGGGGGCACACTGAAGCTTTCTTT. Full variable domain (rest looked up from reference TRBV11-1 and TRBJ1-1): EAEVAQSPRYKITEKSQAVAFWCDPISGHATLYWYRQILGQGPELLVQFQDESVVDDSQLPKDRFSAERLKGVDSTLKIQPAELGDSAMYLCASSRRGHTEAFFGQGTRLTVV.

CDR3 in DNA: TGTGCCAGCTCCGGGACAGCCACCTCCTACGAGCAGTACTTC. Encoded protein: CASSGTATSYEQYF. V and J are TRBV18 and TRBJ2-7; TRBD1 matches 7 bases. Germline assignment: CDR1 KGHSH and CDR2 LQKENI. The CDR3 consists of 14 residues. The J segment lost 0 bases and the V segment lost 6 bases, leaving 5 bases of the junction unmatched.

The genes are TRBV7-2 and TRBJ2-1; D gene unclear. The CDR3 runs to 11 residues. CDR1 is SGHTA, CDR2 FQGNSA, per germline. Between the trimmed V and J ends, which lost 1 base and 9 bases, there was a span of 4 bases. For the CDR3, the DNA is TGTGCCAGCAGCTTAGGGTTTGAGCAGTTCTTC. Its translation is CASSLGFEQFF. The complete variable domain, with remaining parts taken from reference TRBV7-2 and TRBJ2-1, reads GAGVSQSPSNKVTEKGKDVELRCDPISGHTALYWYRQSLGQGLEFLIYFQGNSAPDKSGLPSDRFSAERTGGSVSTLTIQRTQQEDSAVYLCASSLGFEQFFGPGTRLTVL.

The chain has TRBV11-3 and TRBJ1-5, with D maybe TRBD1 (5 bases). With 1 base removed from V and 6 bases from J, the gap between germline ends came to 16 bases. Germline V gene lookup returns CDR1 SGHNT and CDR2 YENEEA. This CDR3 is built from 16 residues. The CDR3 coding sequence is TGTGCCAGCAGCTTAGGTCAGGGCAGGGAGTTTCAGCCCCAGCATTTT. This codes for CASSLGQGREFQPQHF. Based on the CDR3 plus reference TRBV11-3 and TRBJ1-5, the full variable domain is EAGVVQSPRYKIIEKKQPVAFWCNPISGHNTLYWYLQNLGQGPELLIRYENEEAVDDSQLPKDRFSAERLKGVDSTLKIQPAELGDSAVYLCASSLGQGREFQPQHFGDGTRLSIL.

CDR3 nucleotide sequence: TGTGCCAGCAGCCGGACCGGGACTACAAGTTATAAGCAGTTCTTC. Amino acids: CASSRTGTTSYKQFF. This chain joins TRBV28 and TRBJ2-1; 7 bases agree with TRBD2. V lost 6 bases to trimming and J lost 11 bases; unmatched junction nucleotides: 16. Germline CDR1 is MDHEN and CDR2 is SYDVKM. The CDR3 contains 15 residues.

The chain recombines TRBV2 with TRBJ1-2; D is uncertain. Trimming shortened V by 2 bases and J by 2 bases, and 12 bases separated the two germline ends. Germline V gives CDR1 SNHLY, CDR2 FYNNEI. This CDR3 is built from 15 residues. The CDR3 loop reads CASSESPGGNYGYTF. The CDR3 nucleotides are TGTGCCAGCAGTGAAAGTCCGGGAGGGAACTATGGCTACACCTTC.

J is TRBJ2-3 and V is TRBV6-6; D call uncertain. Germline V gives CDR1 MNHNY, CDR2 SVGAGI (reference sequence). Trimming shortened V by 2 bases and J by 1 base, and 10 bases separated the two germline ends. The CDR3 spans 15 residues. In DNA, the CDR3 is TGTGCCAGCAGTTACACTCTCACTGGCACAGATACGCAGTATTTT. Its translation is CASSYTLTGTDTQYF.

The chain has TRBV2 and TRBJ2-7, with D perhaps matching TRBD1 (5 bases). Per germline, CDR1 SNHLY and CDR2 FYNNEI. The length of the CDR3 is 14 residues. Trimming took 8 bases from V and 0 from J, leaving 14 bases between them. This CDR3 reads CASLDSRSSYEQYF. The CDR3 nucleotides are TGTGCCAGCTTAGACAGCCGGAGCTCCTACGAGCAGTACTTC.

V and J are TRBV7-9 and TRBJ2-1; D call uncertain. CDR1 and CDR2 from the germline V gene are SEHNR and FQNEAQ (reference sequence). CDR3 length equals 16 residues. The V and J ends lost 1 base and 0 bases respectively, with 10 bases between them. The CDR3 loop reads CASSLVGSSSYNEQFF. DNA of the CDR3: TGTGCCAGCAGCTTAGTTGGATCTTCCTCCTACAATGAGCAGTTCTTC.

The gene calls are TRBV7-9 and TRBJ2-7; D ambiguous. CDR1 and CDR2 (germline): SEHNR, FQNEAQ (reference sequence). The CDR3 covers 13 residues. Trimming stripped 5 bases from V and 0 bases from J, with 8 bases between. The CDR3 coding sequence is TGTGCCAGCAGCGCATCGGCCTCCTACGAGCAGTACTTC. Amino acid sequence: CASSASASYEQYF.

The chain couples TRBV5-1 to TRBJ2-1; 10 positions match TRBD2. CDR1 and CDR2 (germline): SGHRS, YFSETQ. The CDR3 loop spans 15 amino acids. V lost 4 bases and J lost 7; bases outside the gene matches: 8. The CDR3 reads CASSTTAGGDNEQFF. CDR3 sequence (DNA): TGCGCCAGCAGCACCACAGCGGGAGGGGATAATGAGCAGTTCTTC.

The CDR3 sequence is CASSLGQANSYNEQFF. DNA for the CDR3: TGTGCCAGCAGCTTGGGACAGGCGAACTCCTACAATGAGCAGTTCTTC. The V and J genes are TRBV5-5 and TRBJ2-1; TRBD1 might be the D (6 bases). CDR1 and CDR2 (germline): SGHKS, YYEKEE (reference sequence). Trimming removed 0 bases at V and 0 bases at J, with 10 bases between. The CDR3 has 16 residues.